The text below deals with one T cell receptor (beta chain). Its antigen is not identified. Measured with immunoSEQ multiplex PCR; TCRdb has only the in-frame clones, and not every one. This sample has a few million clones; approximately 93% occur once, and the top ten carry about 0.37%. The CDR3 covers 14 residues. The germline gives CDR1 LNHDA, CDR2 SQIVND (reference sequence). V was pared by 0 bases and J by 7 bases, with 10 bases between. The source of the sample is a study of shared clonotypes between healthy human individuals. Findings and caveats of the study: Naive CD4 clonotypes were shared across a handful of donors at roughly 5.3%. Estimated clonotype richness was generally higher in naive than memory subsets.

None of the donors, who were healthy HIV-negative adults, had recently had acute infections or vaccinations. Only Caucasian adults living in Nashville, Tennessee made up the donor group. The sample comprised naive CD4+ T cells from PBMCs. Indicated subset: CD45RA+ positively selected. V is TRBV19 and J is TRBJ1-5; D might be TRBD1 (5 bases). This TCR came from a man aged 18-30 years in good health. Some clones in this sample may be carry-over from other donors' samples. CDR3 coding DNA: TGTGCCAGTAGTATAGAGCGGAGGGGCCAGCCCCAGCATTTT. Translation: CASSIERRGQPQHF.